This T cell receptor beta chain emerged from a study of cytomegalovirus exposure and HLA in healthy donors (dated by TCRdb to about 2017). General notes on the study: According to an earlier analysis of several hundred of the donors, about 179 million T cells yielded roughly 110 million unique TCR beta sequences and about 300 Gb of sequence data. Roughly 300 gigabases of sequencing data and 80 million or so unique TCR sequences were included in an early release covering under 650 HLA-typed donors. Of the 300 to 500 genotyped donors, more than 75% were placed in the genetic ancestry cluster associated with self-reported Caucasian donors. The study was designed to test whether signatures of past pathogen exposure could be identified by cataloging public T cell receptors. The T cell repertoires of under 750 subjects were profiled by immunosequencing and related to cytomegalovirus serostatus. In addition to the first cohort of about 650 subjects, a separate validation cohort of over 90 different subjects was used. High-throughput TCR immunosequencing, statistical association of individual TCRs with disease status, and machine learning were combined to predict cytomegalovirus infection status. In a later analysis, previously published TCR beta repertoires from about 640 donors were re-analyzed and high-resolution HLA genotyping was added so that TCR occurrence patterns could be studied. The later analysis used no new phenotypic data to find candidate immune exposures, relying instead on TCR beta sequences and their occurrence across donors. An earlier analysis of 587 of the donors used high-throughput TCR beta sequencing to judge whether each TCR beta V gene segment behaved as functional or pseudogenic. Donor age, sex, ethnicity and CMV serostatus were collected together with the repertoire data. A later genetic analysis took genome-wide SNP genotypes for about 55% of the 666 donors and used that subset as a discovery cohort. Every repertoire in the discovery cohort had been generated on one and the same sequencing platform. HLA typing included class I and class II loci at four-digit resolution. Typing coverage differed by locus: A, B, C, DRB1 and DQB1 were typed in about 620-640 donors, DQA1 in approximately 520, DPA1 in 600 to 610, and DPB1 in around 490. Four to six DR-DQ haplotypes were handled as single units for association and clustering, since linkage in the cohort was strong. On average, about 240,000 unique TCR beta nucleotide sequences were sequenced per donor among a few hundred genotyped donors of the cohort, with about 17% of those sequences being non-productive. Study-wide conclusions, independent of this receptor: The presence/absence analyses assumed that sequencing depth was roughly uniform across donors, and that assumption may not be true. The study listed over 150 TCR beta chains as associated with cytomegalovirus. At a false discovery rate of 0.05, a later analysis linked some 18,000 TCR beta sequences to specific HLA alleles. Strong co-occurrence of HLA alleles, especially DR and DQ, made assigning TCR associations to individual alleles difficult. In an earlier analysis of some 500 of the donors, most TCR beta V segments appeared in productive rearrangements about 90% or about 30% of the time, broadly matching IMGT annotations. A few of the identified cytomegalovirus-associated TCR beta chains were confirmed in vitro to be specific for cytomegalovirus antigens. According to a later analysis, most CMV-associated TCR beta chains appeared to be HLA-restricted, and the HLA associations seemed to be driven largely by CMV exposure. Compared with equally common non-associated chains, HLA-associated TCR beta chains in a later analysis were more clonally expanded and had lower generation probabilities. In a later analysis, TCR association rates were found to vary across HLA loci, with the most associated TCRs seen for DRB1 alleles and the fewest for HLA-C alleles. In a later genetic analysis, fewer N-insertions in productive TCRs were reported among donors in an Asian-associated ancestry cluster than the approximately 630-donor mean. Only TCR beta chains were sequenced in this cohort, and the absence of alpha or paired-chain data limited detectable features. Linkage disequilibrium might explain the correlated functional status among segregating V segments, but an unknown experimental factor could not be ruled out. The classifier was reported to diagnose cytomegalovirus status with high specificity and sensitivity in both the original cohort and the validation cohort. A further reported finding was that TCR beta sequences accurately predicted the HLA-A and HLA-B alleles for most subjects in the first cohort. In a later analysis, several top co-occurrence clusters were reported to appear linked to parvovirus B19, influenza, CMV and Epstein-Barr virus. The authors suggested that the approach could potentially be generalized to other disease states and immunological phenotypes. Because counts were too low, more than 15 rarely observed V segments, including chromosome 9 orphons, were excluded from the earlier analysis of under 650 of the donors. Because HLA typing was missing for some donors at each locus, association tests included only the typed subset. A cluster of highly shared sequence variants was judged likely to represent a technical artifact of the sequencing pipeline. An association between a missense DCLRE1C variant and V-gene and J-gene trimming of TCR beta chains was found in a later genetic analysis and replicated in an independent cohort. The only immune exposure information available for the cohort was CMV serostatus. Most TCR sequences were observed very rarely across donors, whereas some public TCRs were present in many individuals.

The method was the immunoSEQ multiplex PCR assay. For the multiplex PCR, a mixture combining 60 forward primers for TCR Vbeta segments and 13 reverse primers for TCR Jbeta segments was used. The CDR3 region of rearranged TCR beta genes was amplified from genomic DNA by a multiplex PCR assay. The Illumina HiSeq System was used to sequence the amplified TCR beta libraries as 87-base-pair reads. As for the authors' bioinformatics: In a later analysis, some 80 million unique TCR beta chains were counted across the roughly 700 repertoires, and around 10 million of these chains were shared by at least two donors. Raw reads were error-corrected and collapsed into unique sequences with a nearest-neighbor algorithm that merged closely related sequences to remove PCR and sequencing errors. Alignment of CDR3 sequences to IMGT reference sequences was used to assign V, D and J gene segments. For a sequence to be retained, a match of at least six nucleotides to both a V gene segment and a J gene segment was required. A rearrangement was called productive if the CDR3 had no stop codons and remained in frame with V and J, and every other rearrangement was called non-productive. Following IMGT convention, CDR3 was defined as the stretch from the second conserved V-encoded cysteine to the conserved J-encoded phenylalanine. The earlier analysis of approximately 590 of the donors excluded any sequence lacking an unambiguous match to a single V gene segment. In an earlier analysis of 587 of the donors, V segments were called functional above 56.7% productive rearrangements and were called segregating when the between-donor standard deviation exceeded 5%. A statistical classification framework was built to diagnose cytomegalovirus status from the catalog of TCR beta chain sequences. In a later analysis, V and J genes were assigned by comparing TCR nucleotide sequences against IMGT/GENE-DB human TR gene sequences. Using the TCRdist pipeline, a later analysis assigned CDR3 sequences along with most-parsimonious VDJ recombination scenarios. In a later analysis, every TCR beta chain was defined by the combination of its CDR3 amino acid sequence and its V-gene family, and reads without a unique V-gene family were dropped. As a way to deal with suspected cross-contamination and a sequencing artifact, a later analysis dropped 450 to 600 nucleotide sequences that were highly shared and had low generation probability. In a later analysis, a clonal expansion index was calculated for each public chain from normalized within-repertoire ranks of inferred template counts. In a later analysis, generation probabilities were computed with a VDJ recombination model fitted to out-of-frame rearrangements, and the resulting probabilities were checked against IGoR. A later analysis scored TCR-TCR, TCR-HLA and TCR-CMV co-occurrence with hypergeometric tests, applying a repertoire-size bias correction to TCR pairs. To estimate false discovery rates, a later analysis permuted the HLA or CMV assignments 20 times. A later analysis grouped co-occurring TCRs with DBSCAN, adding TCRdist sequence similarity when clustering within HLA-allele-positive subsets. For co-occurrence clustering, repertoires with fewer than 30,000 or more than 120,000 public chains were excluded, along with roughly 5 repertoires with anomalous nucleotide sharing. TCRdb's version of the immuneACCESS table is confined to in-frame rearrangements and falls short of the full clone set. An unresolved V gene accounts for under half of the shortfall where checked; the remainder is of unknown origin. For V, J and clone size, that table is used; D and trimming come from the DNA. In this sample the table shows around 90,000 clones, 65% of which occur a single time. The top ten clones comprise 5.5% to 6% of the sample.

On this clone itself: What antigen it recognizes has not been identified. No base-level quality is on record; no much larger clone is a single base apart.

The cohort comprised under 700 healthy bone marrow donors. At the time of sampling, all cohort members were nominally healthy, though unrecorded immune exposures were likely present. The donor tested CMV seropositive and was one of the 289 seropositive cohort members. A peripheral blood sample was collected from each donor, and TCR beta sequencing was performed on peripheral blood mononuclear cells. Genomic DNA was extracted from the blood cell samples with the Qiagen DNeasy Blood Extraction Kit. Specimen: PBMCs. This sequence was found in a boy between 10 and 17 years old in good health and CMV-seropositive.

The nucleotides read TGTGCCAGTAGTCTAGTAGCGGGTAGCAATCAGCCCCAGCATTTT. It codes for CASSLVAGSNQPQHF. The V and J genes are TRBV19 and TRBJ1-5; no D segment can be confidently identified. The cysteine opens and the phenylalanine closes a CDR3 of 15 amino acids. The only DNA kept is the CDR3, 45 bases in frame from the first base. From the germline V gene (reference sequence), CDR1 is LNHDA and CDR2 is SQIVND. A distance of 11 bases separates the germline ends of V and J, which lose 5 bases and 0 bases respectively.